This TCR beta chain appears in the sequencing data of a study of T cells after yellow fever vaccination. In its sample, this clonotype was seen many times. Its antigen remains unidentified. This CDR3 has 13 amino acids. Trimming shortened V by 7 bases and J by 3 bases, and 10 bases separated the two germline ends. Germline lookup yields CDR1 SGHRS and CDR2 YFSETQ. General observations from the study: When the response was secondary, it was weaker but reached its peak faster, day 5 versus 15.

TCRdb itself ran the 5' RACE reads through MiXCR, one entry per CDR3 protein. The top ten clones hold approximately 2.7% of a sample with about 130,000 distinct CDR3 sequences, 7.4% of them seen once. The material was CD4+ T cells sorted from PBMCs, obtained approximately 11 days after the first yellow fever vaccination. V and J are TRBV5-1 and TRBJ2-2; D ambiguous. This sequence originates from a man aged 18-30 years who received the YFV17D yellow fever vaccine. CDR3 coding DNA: TGCGCCAGCCGGAACGCAGACACCGGGGAGCTGTTTTTT. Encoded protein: CASRNADTGELFF.